This entry concerns a single TCR beta chain. The sample belongs to a study of shared clonotypes between healthy human individuals. Repertoires were generated with immunoSEQ multiplex PCR, while TCRdb's copy carries only in-frame clones and drops some. This sample has 500,000 to 700,000 clones, with 90% to 95% found just once. Naive CD8 populations comprised CD45RO-negative cells positively selected for CCR7, excluding terminally differentiated effector memory CD45RA+ cells. Germline CDR1 is MGHRA and CDR2 is YSYEKL. V was shortened by 2 bases and J by 3 bases, with 15 bases between the two germline ends. The CDR3 sequence is 16 residues long.

Sequenced material: naive CD8+ T cells sorted from blood. This receptor was obtained from a woman aged 30 to 39 in good health. The rearrangement joins TRBV4-1 to TRBJ2-3, with no clear D. CDR3 bases: TGCGCCAGCAGCCAACCCCGCCCCGGCAGGACAGATACGCAGTATTTT. This gives the protein CASSQPRPGRTDTQYF.